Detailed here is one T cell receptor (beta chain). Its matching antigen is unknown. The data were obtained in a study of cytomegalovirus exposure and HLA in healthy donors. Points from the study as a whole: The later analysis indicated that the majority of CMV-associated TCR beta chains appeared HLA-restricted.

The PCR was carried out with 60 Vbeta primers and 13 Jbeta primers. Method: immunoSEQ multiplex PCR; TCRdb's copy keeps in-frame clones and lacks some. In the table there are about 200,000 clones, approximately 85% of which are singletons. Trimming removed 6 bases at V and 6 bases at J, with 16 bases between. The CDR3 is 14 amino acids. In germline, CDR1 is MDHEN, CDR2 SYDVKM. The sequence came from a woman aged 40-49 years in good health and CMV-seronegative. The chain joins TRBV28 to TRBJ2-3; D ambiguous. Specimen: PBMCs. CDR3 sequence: CASSPKPQSDTQYF. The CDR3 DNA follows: TGTGCCAGCAGCCCAAAACCCCAGTCGGATACGCAGTATTTT. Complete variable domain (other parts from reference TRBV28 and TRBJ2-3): DVKVTQSSRYLVKRTGEKVFLECVQDMDHENMFWYRQDPGLGLRLIYFSYDVKMKEKGDIPEGYSVSREKKERFSLILESASTNQTSMYLCASSPKPQSDTQYFGPGTRLTVL.